This T cell receptor beta chain emerged from a study of T cell repertoires in cytomegalovirus infection. Study information: Public TCR beta signatures marked donors with CMV infection and the matching HLA.

MiXCR was run by TCRdb on the reads, yielding one entry per CDR3 protein. Of hundreds of thousands of distinct CDR3 sequences listed, around 35% are singletons. As concerns this clonotype: The antigen remains unidentified.

This CDR3 is 13 amino acids long. Germline V CDR1 and CDR2: MNHNY, SVGAGI (reference sequence). Trimming pared 6 bases from V and 7 bases from J, leaving 16 bases between. The TCR comes from a human donor in good health (CMV status not recorded). Some clones in this sample may be carry-over from other donors' samples. V is TRBV6-6 and J is TRBJ2-7; tentative D call: TRBD1 (7 bases). The specimen comprised cultured PBMCs, sampled from culture after CMV antigen stimulation. CDR3 residues: CASSLQGGTEQYF. The CDR3 DNA sequence: TGTGCCAGCAGCCTCCAGGGGGGTACGGAGCAGTACTTC.